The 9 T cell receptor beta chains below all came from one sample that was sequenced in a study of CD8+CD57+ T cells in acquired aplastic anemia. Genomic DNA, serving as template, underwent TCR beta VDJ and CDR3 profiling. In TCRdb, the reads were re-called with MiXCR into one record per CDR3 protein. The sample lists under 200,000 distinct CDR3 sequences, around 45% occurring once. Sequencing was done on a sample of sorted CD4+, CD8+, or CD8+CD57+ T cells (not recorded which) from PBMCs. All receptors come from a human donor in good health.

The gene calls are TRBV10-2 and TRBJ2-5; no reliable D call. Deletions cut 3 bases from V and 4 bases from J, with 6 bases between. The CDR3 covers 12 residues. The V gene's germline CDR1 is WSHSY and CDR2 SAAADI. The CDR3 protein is CASSEEGETQYF. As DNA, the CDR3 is TGCGCCAGCAGTGAAGAAGGAGAGACCCAGTACTTC.

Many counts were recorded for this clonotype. CDR3 in amino acids: CASSDGPQFF. CDR3 DNA sequence: TGTGCCAGCAGTGACGGACCCCAGTTCTTC. The genes are TRBV2 and TRBJ2-1; D remains ambiguous. V was shortened by 3 bases and J by 13 bases, with 7 bases between the two germline ends. Germline CDR1 SNHLY, CDR2 FYNNEI. CDR3 length equals 10 residues.

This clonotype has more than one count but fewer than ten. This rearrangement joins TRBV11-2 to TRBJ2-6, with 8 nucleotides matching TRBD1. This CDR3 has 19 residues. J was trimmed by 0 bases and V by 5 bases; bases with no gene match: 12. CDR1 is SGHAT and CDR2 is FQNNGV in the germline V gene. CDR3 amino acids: CASSPDPGTGFSGANVLTF. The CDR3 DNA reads TGTGCCAGCAGCCCGGATCCCGGGACAGGTTTCTCTGGGGCCAACGTCCTGACTTTC.

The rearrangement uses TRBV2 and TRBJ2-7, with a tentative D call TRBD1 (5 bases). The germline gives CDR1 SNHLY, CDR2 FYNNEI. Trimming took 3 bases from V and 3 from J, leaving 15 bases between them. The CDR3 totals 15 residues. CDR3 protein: CASSEISAGNYEQYF. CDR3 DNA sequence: TGTGCCAGCAGTGAGATATCGGCAGGGAACTACGAGCAGTACTTC.

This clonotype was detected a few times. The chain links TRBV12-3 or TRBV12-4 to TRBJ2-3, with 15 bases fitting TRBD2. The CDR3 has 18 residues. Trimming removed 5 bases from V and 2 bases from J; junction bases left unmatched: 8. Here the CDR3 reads CASSRGLAGGRTTDTQYF. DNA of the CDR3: TGTGCCAGCAGTCGCGGACTAGCGGGGGGGAGAACCACAGATACGCAGTATTTT.

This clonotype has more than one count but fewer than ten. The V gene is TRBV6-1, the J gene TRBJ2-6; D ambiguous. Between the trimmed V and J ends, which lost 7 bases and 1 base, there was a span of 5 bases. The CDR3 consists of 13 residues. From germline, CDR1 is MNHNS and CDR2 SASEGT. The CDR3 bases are TGTGCCAGCATTGATTCTGGGGCCAACGTCCTGACTTTC. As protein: CASIDSGANVLTF.

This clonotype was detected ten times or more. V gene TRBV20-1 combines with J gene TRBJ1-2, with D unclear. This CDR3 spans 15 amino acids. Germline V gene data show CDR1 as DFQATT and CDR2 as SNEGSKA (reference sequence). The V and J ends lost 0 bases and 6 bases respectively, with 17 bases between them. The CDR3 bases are TGCAGTGCTAGAGATACGATGGGGAGTCAGAATGGCTACACCTTC. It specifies CSARDTMGSQNGYTF.

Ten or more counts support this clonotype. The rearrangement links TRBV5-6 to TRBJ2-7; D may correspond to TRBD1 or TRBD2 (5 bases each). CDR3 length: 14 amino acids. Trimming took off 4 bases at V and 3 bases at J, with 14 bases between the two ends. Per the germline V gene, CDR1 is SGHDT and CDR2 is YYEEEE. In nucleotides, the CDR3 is TGTGCCAGCAGCAGGACCGGGACCGACTACGAGCAGTACTTC. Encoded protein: CASSRTGTDYEQYF.

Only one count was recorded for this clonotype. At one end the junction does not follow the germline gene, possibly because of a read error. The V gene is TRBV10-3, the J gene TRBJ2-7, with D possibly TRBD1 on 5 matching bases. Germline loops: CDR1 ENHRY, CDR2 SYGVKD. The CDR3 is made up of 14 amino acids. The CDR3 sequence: CAISETATSYEQYF. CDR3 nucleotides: TGCGCCATCAGTGAGACAGCGACCTCCTACGAGCAGTACTTC.